The subject of this entry is one TCR beta chain. Its antigen specificity is not known. Base qualities are missing; no much larger clone stands one base away. The trial excluded patients who had a history of autoimmune disease or were on systemic immunosuppression. Peripheral blood for TCR sequencing was drawn from every dose cohort at baseline, at cycle 4 day 1 and at cycle 7 day 1. The samples were drawn from a first-in-human, open-label, multicenter phase I dose-escalation trial of ivuxolimab. Adults with locally advanced or metastatic melanoma, renal cell, hepatocellular, or head and neck squamous cell carcinoma were enrolled in the trial. Before TCR sequencing, CD4+ T cells and CD8+ T cells were sorted from peripheral blood as separate populations. This entry comes from a study of OX40 agonist ivuxolimab in advanced cancers. About the full investigation: The costimulatory receptor OX40 (CD134) was targeted by ivuxolimab, a fully human IgG2 agonistic monoclonal antibody. Intravenous ivuxolimab was administered to patients every 2 weeks at six dose levels: 0.01, 0.1, 0.3, 1.5, 3 and 10 mg/kg. Of the 50 to 55 patients in dose escalation, about 20 had hepatocellular carcinoma, around 15 had melanoma, 9 had renal cell carcinoma and 9 had head and neck cancer. The dose-escalation cohort was roughly 80% male with a mean age of approximately 60 years, ranging from roughly 23 to 90. Patients were allowed to have had prior anti-PD-1, anti-PD-L1 or anti-CTLA-4 therapy, and more than 35% of the dose-escalation patients had been treated with checkpoint inhibitors. Partial responses occurred in three dose-escalation patients, of whom one had hepatocellular carcinoma and two had cutaneous melanoma. Peripheral TCRbeta sequencing aimed to test whether ivuxolimab altered TCR sequence diversity and caused clonal T-cell expansion. The paper reports the monotherapy dose-escalation portion (N of about 56 patients) of the phase I ivuxolimab trial.

The paper's findings and limits, for the study overall: The antigen specificity of the clonally expanded peripheral T cells was not determined. In partial responders in the 0.1-3.0 mg/kg groups, normalized peripheral clonal expansion was found to be among the lowest, especially among CD8+ T cells. After ivuxolimab, expanded clones were on average more numerous among CD8+ T cells than among CD4+ T cells. At doses of 0.1 to 3.0 mg/kg, clonal expansion of both CD4+ and CD8+ T cells in blood was seen between baseline and week 6. Low levels of normalized T-cell clonal expansion were also seen in some patients who did not respond.

To sequence the TCRbeta CDR3 region, genomic DNA was isolated from the sorted cells. The immunoSEQ Assay was used to sequence the TCRbeta CDR3 regions. TCRdb mirrors the immuneACCESS table, restricted to in-frame sequences. Some clones are absent from its copies; in checked studies, under half trace to an unresolved V gene, and the reason for the others is unknown. For this sample there are tens of thousands of clones; 85% appear just once. Over 2% of the sample comes from the top ten. This clonotype was obtained from an adult with an advanced solid tumor such as melanoma, head and neck, liver or kidney cancer. Here the sequenced sample was CD4+ or CD8+ T cells sorted from blood, taken in a trial of the OX40 agonist ivuxolimab.

The CDR3 region has the sequence CASSILVAAGGTQYF. The nucleotide sequence reads as follows: TGTGCCAGTAGTATCCTAGTAGCAGCGGGCGGTACTCAGTATTTT. The sequence links TRBV19 to TRBJ2-3; possibly the D gene is TRBD2, per 6 matching bases. The CDR3 holds 15 amino acids from the cysteine to the phenylalanine. The kept DNA is CDR3 alone, 45 bases in frame from the first base. Cut back by 3 bases and 12 bases, the V and J ends lie 22 bases apart. From a lookup of the germline V gene (reference sequence), CDR1 and CDR2 are LNHDA and SQIVND.